The rows below give T cell receptor beta chains drawn from one sample of a study of blood T cell repertoires in COVID-19. Clones were read by immunoSEQ multiplex PCR, and TCRdb kept only the in-frame ones, dropping some. The sample yields roughly 500,000 clones, more than 85% seen once. The sequenced material came from PBMCs or T cells enriched from blood (not recorded which). Every receptor here comes from an older woman who had recovered from COVID-19. CDR3s include the opening cysteine and the closing phenylalanine or tryptophan.

TRBV27 | 14 | CASSPYGGAKGYTF
TRBV11-2 | 14 | CASSPLATNYGYTF
TRBV5-1 | 14 | CASSPRTGEDEQYF
TRBV19 | 16 | CASSIFQSSSYNEQFF
TRBV2 | 16 | CASSPGTSNPGHTQYF
TRBV5-4 | 15 | CASSRTSGVEETQYF
TRBV30 | 14 | CAWSRDRGTDTQYF
TRBV10-3 | 13 | CAISESRGGTQYF
TRBV27 | 13 | CASSPPRGYGYTF
TRBV24-1 | 15 | CATSDSDREGQPQHF
TRBV2 | 14 | CATMTGLGNTEAFF
TRBV25-1 | 15 | CASSDPGGVTGELFF
TRBV10-3 | 14 | CAISGTGGRDGYTF
TRBV24-1 | 14 | CAPDSSGFTDTQYF
TRBV10-3 | 15 | CAISESSGGDDTQYF
TRBV4-1 | 17 | CASSQEAGGDRGNTIYF
TRBV2 | 14 | CASNPGTGRAGAFF
TRBV19 | 15 | CASSISDRSNEKLFF
TRBV7-9 | 16 | CASMTPSGGLHNEQFF
TRBV5-8 | 14 | CASIRGGVTDTQYF
TRBV7-8 | 17 | CASSSRRRTGGHSPLHF
TRBV19 | 15 | CASIREAGQVEKLFF
TRBV5-1 | 15 | CASSLGATSTDTQYF
TRBV2 | 15 | CASSEAGPRNQPQHF
TRBV5-4 | 13 | CASSAQGTYGYTF
TRBV9 | 16 | CASSGHGTSGYNEQFF
TRBV10-3 | 15 | CAISETERSNYGYTF
TRBV2 | 12 | CASSRTGETQYF
TRBV5-1 | 15 | CASSQYPTDFYGYTF
TRBV6-1 | 14 | CASSDWGANYGYTF
TRBV2 | 17 | CASSEALRGQGTNGYTF
TRBV27 | 13 | CASRGLAVDTQYF
TRBV3-1/TRBV3-2 | 15 | CASSQGGGGYTEAFF
TRBV5-6 | 13 | CASSFYFADTQYF
TRBV27 | 13 | CASSLYRGYEQYF
TRBV5-1 | 14 | CASSLDVRNTEAFF